This paragraph covers one T cell receptor (beta chain) sequence. These data come from a study of blood T cell repertoires in COVID-19. Study context: Sites in the United States, Italy and Spain provided acute and convalescent COVID-19 samples. PBMCs, B-cell-depleted T cells, or T cells provided the cDNA or gDNA that made up the material.

Residents of under 25 US areas, aged about 18 to 95 years, made up the participants. The CDR3 is 12 amino acids. CDR1 ENHRY and CDR2 SYGVKD come from the germline V gene. V dropped 6 bases and J dropped 7 bases, with 11 bases sitting between them. In the original analysis: Reference gene primers were amplified, and this amplification served to estimate nucleated cell counts. TCRdb's table, derived via immunoSEQ multiplex PCR, lists solely in-frame clones and lacks some. The DNA was the basis for D and trimming; V, J and clone size are from that table. This sample has around 300,000 clones; roughly 89% occur once, and the top ten carry 5.5% to 7%.

The rearrangement links TRBV10-3 to TRBJ2-3, with TRBD1 as a possible D gene (6 bases). This TCR came from a woman aged 40 to 50 who had recovered from COVID-19. The specimen sequenced was PBMCs or T cells enriched from blood (not recorded which). The CDR3 loop is CAISDRGNTQYF. In DNA form, the CDR3 reads TGTGCCATCAGCGATAGGGGGAATACGCAGTATTTT.